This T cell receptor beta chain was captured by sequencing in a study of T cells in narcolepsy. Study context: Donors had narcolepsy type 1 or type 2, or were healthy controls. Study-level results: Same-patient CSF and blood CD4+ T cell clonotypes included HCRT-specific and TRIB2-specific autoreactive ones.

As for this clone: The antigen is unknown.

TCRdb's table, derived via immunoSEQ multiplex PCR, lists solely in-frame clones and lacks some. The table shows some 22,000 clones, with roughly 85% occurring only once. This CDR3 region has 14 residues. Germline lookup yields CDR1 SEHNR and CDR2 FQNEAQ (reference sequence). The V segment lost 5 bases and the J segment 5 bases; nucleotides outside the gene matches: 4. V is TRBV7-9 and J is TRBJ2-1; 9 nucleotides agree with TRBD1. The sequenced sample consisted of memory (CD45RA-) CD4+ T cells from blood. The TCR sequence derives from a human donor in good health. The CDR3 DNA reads TGTGCCAGCAGCCGGGACAGGGCAGACAATGAGCAGTTCTTC. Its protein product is CASSRDRADNEQFF.